This TCR beta chain originates from a study of graft-versus-host responses after intestinal transplantation. As regards this clone: What it recognizes is unknown.

Trimming removed 1 base from V and 4 bases from J, with 14 bases in between. Germline V gene lookup returns CDR1 SGHVS and CDR2 FNYEAQ. CDR3 size: 16 residues. Sequencing used immunoSEQ multiplex PCR; TCRdb keeps in-frame clones, though not all of them. The table lists approximately 68,000 clones, around 90% of them singletons. Overall study findings and caveats: Declines in HvG clones occurring early post-transplant were associated with peak circulating GvH clone levels.

The rearrangement uses TRBV7-6 and TRBJ2-1; perhaps TRBD2 as D (5 bases). The sample here was unstimulated CD8+ T cells sorted from spleen or lymph node cells, taken before transplant. The clonotype originates from a human donor who was the organ donor for an intestinal transplant. The CDR3 nucleotides are TGTGCCAGCAGCTTAGAGTCGGGGATACCATACAATGAGCAGTTCTTC. This codes for CASSLESGIPYNEQFF. Supplemented by reference TRBV7-6 and TRBJ2-1, the full variable domain reads GAGVSQSPRYKVTKRGQDVALRCDPISGHVSLYWYRQALGQGPEFLTYFNYEAQQDKSGLPNDRFSAERPEGSISTLTIQRTEQRDSAMYRCASSLESGIPYNEQFFGPGTRLTVL.